This record covers a single TCR beta chain. What it binds is not known. This sample stems from a study of T cell responses to AZD1222 COVID-19 vaccine. Study results and caveats: Elevations in Spike-specific TCR breadth and depth followed administration of two AZD1222 doses. Repertoires were sampled only after the peak T cell response.

The repertoire was sequenced with immunoSEQ multiplex PCR; TCRdb's copy has only in-frame clones and lacks some. The profile shows about 180,000 clones, around 90% of them singletons. V gave up 5 bases and J gave up 15 bases; unmatched junction bases: 6. This CDR3 has 13 residues. Sample: peripheral blood, taken on day 0 of AZD1222 vaccination. The origin of this receptor is an adult in good health. This chain links TRBV12-3 or TRBV12-4 with TRBJ2-1; TRBD2 aligns across 14 bases. For the CDR3, the DNA is TGTGCCAGCAGTCTGACTAGCGGGGGGGCTGTGTTCTTC. Residues: CASSLTSGGAVFF.